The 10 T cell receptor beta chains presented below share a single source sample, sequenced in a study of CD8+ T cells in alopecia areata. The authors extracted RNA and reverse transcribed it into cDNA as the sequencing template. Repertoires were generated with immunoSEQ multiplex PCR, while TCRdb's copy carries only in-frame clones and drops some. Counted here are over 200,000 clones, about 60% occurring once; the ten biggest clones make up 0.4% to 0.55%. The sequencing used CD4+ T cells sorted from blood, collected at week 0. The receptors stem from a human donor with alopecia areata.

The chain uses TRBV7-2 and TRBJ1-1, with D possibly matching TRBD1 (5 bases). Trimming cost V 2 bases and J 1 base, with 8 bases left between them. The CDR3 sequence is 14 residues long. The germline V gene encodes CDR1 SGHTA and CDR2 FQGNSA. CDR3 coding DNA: TGTGCCAGCAGCTTACTCGGACAGAACACTGAAGCTTTCTTT. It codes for CASSLLGQNTEAFF.

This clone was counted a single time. CDR3 loop: CASKTEVYGYTF. Here the CDR3 DNA reads TGTGCCAGTAAGACCGAAGTCTATGGCTACACCTTC. The chain joins TRBV2 to TRBJ1-2; D unclear. The CDR3 runs 12 residues. Trimming removed 9 bases at V and 4 bases at J, with 12 bases between. Germline CDR1 reads SNHLY; CDR2 reads FYNNEI.

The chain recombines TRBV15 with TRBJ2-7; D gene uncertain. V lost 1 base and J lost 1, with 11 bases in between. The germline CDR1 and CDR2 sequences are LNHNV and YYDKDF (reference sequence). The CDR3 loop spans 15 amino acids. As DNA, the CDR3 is TGTGCCACCAGCAGAGGAGGAAAGAGATCCTACGAGCAGTACTTC. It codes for CATSRGGKRSYEQYF.

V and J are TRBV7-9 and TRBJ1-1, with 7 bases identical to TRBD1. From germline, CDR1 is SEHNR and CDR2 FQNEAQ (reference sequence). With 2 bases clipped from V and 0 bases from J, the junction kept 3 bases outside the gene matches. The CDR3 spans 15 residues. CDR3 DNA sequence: TGTGCCAGCAGCTTACAGGGGGGCATGAACACTGAAGCTTTCTTT. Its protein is CASSLQGGMNTEAFF.

CDR3 sequence (DNA): TGTGCCAGCAGCTCGCGAGGATCACCCCTCCACTTT. It codes for CASSSRGSPLHF. The chain uses TRBV7-9 and TRBJ1-6; D call uncertain. This CDR3 spans 12 amino acids. Germline V gene lookup returns CDR1 SEHNR and CDR2 FQNEAQ (reference sequence). The ends were cut back, 4 bases at V and 10 bases at J, with 8 bases in the middle.

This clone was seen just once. CDR3 coding DNA: TGTGCCAGCAGCGCAAGACTAGCGGGATACAATGAGCAGTTCTTC. This gives the protein CASSARLAGYNEQFF. The V gene is TRBV9, the J gene TRBJ2-1; 11 bases line up with TRBD2. CDR3 length: 15 amino acids. V was pared by 3 bases and J by 4 bases, with 3 bases of the junction left unmatched. Looked up from germline, CDR1 is SGDLS and CDR2 is YYNGEE.

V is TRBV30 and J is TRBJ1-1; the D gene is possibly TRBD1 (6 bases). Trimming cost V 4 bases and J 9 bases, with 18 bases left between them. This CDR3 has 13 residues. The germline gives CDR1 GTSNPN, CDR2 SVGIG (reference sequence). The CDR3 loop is CAWNGGQREKAFF. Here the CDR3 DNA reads TGTGCCTGGAACGGGGGCCAGCGGGAAAAAGCTTTCTTT.

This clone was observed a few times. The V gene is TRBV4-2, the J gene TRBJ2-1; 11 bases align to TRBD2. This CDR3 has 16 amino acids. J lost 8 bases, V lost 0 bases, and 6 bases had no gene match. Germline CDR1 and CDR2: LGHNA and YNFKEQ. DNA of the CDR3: TGTGCCAGCAGCCAAGATTTTAGCGGGGGGGCCTATGAGCAGTTCTTC. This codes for CASSQDFSGGAYEQFF.

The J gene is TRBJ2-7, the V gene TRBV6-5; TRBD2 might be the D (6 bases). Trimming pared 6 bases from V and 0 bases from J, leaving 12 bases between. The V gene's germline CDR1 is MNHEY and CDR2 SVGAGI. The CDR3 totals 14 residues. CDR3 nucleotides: TGTGCCAGCAGCCGGGGCGGGATCTCCTACGAGCAGTACTTC. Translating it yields CASSRGGISYEQYF.

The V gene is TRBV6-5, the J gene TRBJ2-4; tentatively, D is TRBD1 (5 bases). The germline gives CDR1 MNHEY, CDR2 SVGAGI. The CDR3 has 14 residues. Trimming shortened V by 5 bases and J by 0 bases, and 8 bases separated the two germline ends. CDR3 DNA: TGTGCCAGCAGTGAAAGGGGAGCCAAAAACATTCAGTACTTC. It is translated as CASSERGAKNIQYF.